This T cell receptor beta chain was found in a study of blood T cell repertoires in COVID-19. Original data processing: Amplification with reference gene primers provided the estimates of nucleated cell counts. TCRdb's table, derived via immunoSEQ multiplex PCR, lists solely in-frame clones and lacks some. V and J calls plus clone size are reproduced from that table; the DNA served to infer D and trimming. The table lists fewer than 400,000 clones, 80% to 90% of them singletons, with approximately 9.3% in the top ten. The length of the CDR3 is 16 residues. From germline, CDR1 is KGHSH and CDR2 LQKENI. V dropped 3 bases and J dropped 0 bases, with 14 bases sitting between them. This clone is a singleton in its sample.

The chain couples TRBV18 to TRBJ1-2; a weak D match, TRBD1 (5 bases). This clonotype was sampled from a woman aged 45-65 years who had recovered from COVID-19. Sequencing was performed on PBMCs or T cells enriched from blood (not recorded which). This CDR3 reads CASSPTADRANYGYTF. For the CDR3, the DNA is TGTGCCAGCTCACCCACCGCCGACAGAGCTAACTATGGCTACACCTTC.